This TCR beta chain was sequenced during a study of T cell responses to AZD1222 COVID-19 vaccine. About the research overall: Doses given second, at about 4 or about 12 weeks, were pooled.

Germline lookup yields CDR1 LGHDT and CDR2 YNNKEL (reference sequence). This CDR3 is built from 19 residues. After removal of 0 bases from V and 0 bases from J, the junction contained 11 bases not matched to a gene. Of note for this clone: The antigen remains unidentified.

Study-wide points: Spike-spanning, vaccine-associated CD4 TCRs were dominant at 160-218 and 743-854. In the spike-specific TCR repertoire, nearly half reportedly target unmutated variant regions. Donors were largely white British and mainly female; clonal diversity was possibly underestimated.

Sequencing was performed with immunoSEQ multiplex PCR; in TCRdb, only in-frame clones are kept and a portion is missing. The table shows some 110,000 clones, with 85% to 90% occurring only once. The sample consisted of peripheral blood, taken on day 0 of AZD1222 vaccination. The chain employs TRBV3-1 (or the pseudogene TRBV3-2) and TRBJ1-2; 9 bases are a match to TRBD1. The TCR comes from an adult in good health. CDR3 protein: CASSQEPSGQGTSNYGYTF. CDR3 bases: TGTGCCAGCAGCCAAGAACCGTCGGGACAGGGAACGTCTAACTATGGCTACACCTTC.